The present T cell receptor (beta chain) was sequenced within a study of identical twins. After template switching added a universal primer site, the resulting cDNA carried unique molecular identifiers. TCRdb reanalysed the 5' RACE reads using MiXCR and keeps one entry per CDR3 protein. The sample includes more than 600,000 distinct CDR3 sequences, 15% to 20% seen only once; the top ten take 10% to 15%. V was pared by 4 bases and J by 7 bases, with 10 bases of the junction left unmatched. Germline lookup yields CDR1 SGHRS and CDR2 YFSETQ. The CDR3 runs to 15 residues. This clonotype appeared many times. Its antigen is currently unknown. Findings of the study overall: Modelling approaches yielded underestimates of out-of-frame TCR alpha sharing between monozygotic twins.

The sample also formed part of further work on T cells expressing NK-cell markers. This second study says: About 1.0-8% of CD8+ T cells in several donors belonged to dominant NKG2C+ clonotypes. No clear determination of HCMV specificity was made for expanded NKG2C+ T cell clones.

The chain links TRBV5-1 to TRBJ2-1; 8 nucleotides line up with TRBD2. Sequencing used PBMCs. The receptor was isolated from a young woman in good health. CDR3 sequence (DNA): TGCGCCAGCAGCGGGAGCGGGAGTGAATGGAATGAGCAGTTCTTC. Protein: CASSGSGSEWNEQFF.